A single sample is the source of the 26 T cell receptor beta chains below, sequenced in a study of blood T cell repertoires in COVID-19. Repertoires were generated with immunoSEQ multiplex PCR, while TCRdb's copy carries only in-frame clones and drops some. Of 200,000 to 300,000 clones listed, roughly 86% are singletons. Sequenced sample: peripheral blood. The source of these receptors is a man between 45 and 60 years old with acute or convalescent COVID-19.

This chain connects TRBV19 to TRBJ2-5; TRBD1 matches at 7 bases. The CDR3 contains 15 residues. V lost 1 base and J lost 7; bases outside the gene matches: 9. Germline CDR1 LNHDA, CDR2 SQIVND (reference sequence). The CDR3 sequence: CASSIGGTERGTQYF. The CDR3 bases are TGTGCCAGTAGTATAGGGGGGACAGAAAGAGGGACCCAGTACTTC.

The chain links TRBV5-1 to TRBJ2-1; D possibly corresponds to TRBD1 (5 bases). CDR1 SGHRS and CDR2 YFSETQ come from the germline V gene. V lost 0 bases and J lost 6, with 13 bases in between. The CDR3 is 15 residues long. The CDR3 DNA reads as TGCGCCAGCAGCTTGGAGGTTGGGGCCAGCAATGAGCAGTTCTTC. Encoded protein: CASSLEVGASNEQFF.

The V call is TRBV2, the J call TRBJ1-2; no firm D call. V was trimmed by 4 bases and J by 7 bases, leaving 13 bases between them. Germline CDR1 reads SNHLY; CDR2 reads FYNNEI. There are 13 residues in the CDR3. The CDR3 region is CASSGPGTLGYTF. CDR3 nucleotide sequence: TGTGCCAGCAGTGGTCCAGGAACTCTTGGCTACACCTTC.

CDR3 sequence (DNA): TGTGCCAGCAGTTTTACAGGGGGCGGTAATTCACCCCTCCACTTT. It specifies CASSFTGGGNSPLHF. J is TRBJ1-6 and V is TRBV7-9, with 9 nucleotides matching TRBD1. The CDR3 has 15 residues. Germline CDR1 and CDR2: SEHNR and FQNEAQ (reference sequence). The trim removed 6 bases at V and 6 bases at J, leaving 6 bases unmatched.

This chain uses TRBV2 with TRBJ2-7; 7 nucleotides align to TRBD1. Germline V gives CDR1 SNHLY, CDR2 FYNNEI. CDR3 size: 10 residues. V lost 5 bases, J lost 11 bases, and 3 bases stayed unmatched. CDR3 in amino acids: CASSRDSEYF. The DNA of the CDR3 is TGTGCCAGCAGTCGGGACAGCGAGTACTTC.

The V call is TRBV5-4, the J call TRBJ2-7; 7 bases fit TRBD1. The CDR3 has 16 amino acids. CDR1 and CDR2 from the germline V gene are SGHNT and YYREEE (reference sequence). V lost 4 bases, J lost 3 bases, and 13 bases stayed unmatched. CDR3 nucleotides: TGTGCCAGCAGCCCTTCGCGACAGGGTAGGGACTACGAGCAGTACTTC. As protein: CASSPSRQGRDYEQYF.

CDR3 residues: CASSGEGPGTFNQAFF. The CDR3 bases are TGTGCCAGCTCAGGGGAGGGCCCCGGGACATTTAATCAAGCTTTCTTT. V is TRBV18 and J is TRBJ1-1, with a possible D match to TRBD1 (6 bases). The CDR3 is made up of 16 amino acids. The germline V gene has CDR1 KGHSH and CDR2 LQKENI. V lost 5 bases and J 9 bases, leaving 25 bases between the germline ends.

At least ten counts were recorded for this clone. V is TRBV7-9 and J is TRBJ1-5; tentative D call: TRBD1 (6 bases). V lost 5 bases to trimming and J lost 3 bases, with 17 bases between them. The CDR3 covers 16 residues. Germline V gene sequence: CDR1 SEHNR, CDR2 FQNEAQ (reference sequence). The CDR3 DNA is TGTGCCAGCAGCAACTCCAGGGGAAGCGTCAATCAGCCCCAGCATTTT. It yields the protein CASSNSRGSVNQPQHF. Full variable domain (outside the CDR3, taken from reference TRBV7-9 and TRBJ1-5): DTGVSQNPRHKITKRGQNVTFRCDPISEHNRLYWYRQTLGQGPEFLTYFQNEAQLEKSRLLSDRFSAERPKGSFSTLEIQRTEQGDSAMYLCASSNSRGSVNQPQHFGDGTRLSIL.

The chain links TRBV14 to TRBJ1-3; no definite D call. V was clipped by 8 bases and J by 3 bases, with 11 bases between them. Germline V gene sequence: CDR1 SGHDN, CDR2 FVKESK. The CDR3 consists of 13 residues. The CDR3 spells CASSVIDGNTIYF. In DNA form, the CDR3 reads TGTGCCAGCTCCGTCATAGATGGAAACACCATATATTTT. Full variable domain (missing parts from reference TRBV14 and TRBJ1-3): EAGVTQFPSHSVIEKGQTVTLRCDPISGHDNLYWYRRVMGKEIKFLLHFVKESKQDESGMPNNRFLAERTGGTYSTLKVQPAELEDSGVYFCASSVIDGNTIYFGEGSWLTVV.

CDR3 amino acids: CATSDPETGGSYEQYF. The CDR3 DNA sequence: TGTGCCACCAGTGATCCTGAGACAGGGGGCTCCTACGAGCAGTACTTC. The V and J genes are TRBV24-1 and TRBJ2-7, with TRBD1 matching 9 bases. The CDR3 is 16 residues long. Germline loops: CDR1 KGHDR, CDR2 SFDVKD. Unmatched junction bases numbered 5, after V lost 3 bases and J lost 0 bases.

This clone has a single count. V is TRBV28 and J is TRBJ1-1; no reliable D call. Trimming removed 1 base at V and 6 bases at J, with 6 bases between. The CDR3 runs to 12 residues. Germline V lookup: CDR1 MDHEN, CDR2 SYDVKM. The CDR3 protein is CASSLFQSEAFF. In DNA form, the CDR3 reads TGTGCCAGCAGTTTATTTCAGTCTGAAGCTTTCTTT.

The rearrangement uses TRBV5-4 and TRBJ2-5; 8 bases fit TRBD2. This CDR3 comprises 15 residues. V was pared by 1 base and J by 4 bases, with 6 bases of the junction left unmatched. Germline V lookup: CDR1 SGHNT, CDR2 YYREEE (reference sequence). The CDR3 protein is CASSLQAGVSETQYF. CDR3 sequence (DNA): TGTGCCAGCAGCTTGCAAGCGGGGGTTTCAGAGACCCAGTACTTC.

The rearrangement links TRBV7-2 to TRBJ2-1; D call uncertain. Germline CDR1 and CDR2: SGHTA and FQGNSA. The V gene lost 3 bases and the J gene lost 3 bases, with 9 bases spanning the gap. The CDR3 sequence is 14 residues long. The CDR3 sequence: CASSLFVLYNEQFF. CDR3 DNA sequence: TGTGCCAGCAGCTTGTTCGTACTCTACAATGAGCAGTTCTTC.

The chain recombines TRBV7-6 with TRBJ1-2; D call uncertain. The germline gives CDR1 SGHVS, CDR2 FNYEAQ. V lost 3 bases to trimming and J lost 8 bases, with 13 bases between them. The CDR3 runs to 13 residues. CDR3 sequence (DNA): TGTGCCAGCAGCTTGGATGAGGGTTGGGGCTACACCTTC. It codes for CASSLDEGWGYTF.

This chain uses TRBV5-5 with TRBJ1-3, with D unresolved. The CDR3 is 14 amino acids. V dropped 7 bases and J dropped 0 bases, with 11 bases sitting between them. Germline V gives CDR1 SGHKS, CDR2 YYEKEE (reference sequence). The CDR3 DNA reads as TGTGCCAGCCGCAGAGACTTCTCTGGAAACACCATATATTTT. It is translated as CASRRDFSGNTIYF. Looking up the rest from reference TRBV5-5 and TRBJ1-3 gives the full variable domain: DAGVTQSPTHLIKTRGQQVTLRCSPISGHKSVSWYQQVLGQGPQFIFQYYEKEERGRGNFPDRFSARQFPNYSSELNVNALLLGDSALYLCASRRDFSGNTIYFGEGSWLTVV.

The CDR3 region has the DNA TGTGCCAGTAGTATAGGGTGGCTCAGCAATCAGCCCCAGCATTTT. Its translation: CASSIGWLSNQPQHF. The chain combines TRBV19 with TRBJ1-5; no reliable D call. CDR3 length equals 15 residues. Trimming stripped 1 base from V and 1 base from J, with 8 bases between. Germline loops: CDR1 LNHDA, CDR2 SQIVND (reference sequence).

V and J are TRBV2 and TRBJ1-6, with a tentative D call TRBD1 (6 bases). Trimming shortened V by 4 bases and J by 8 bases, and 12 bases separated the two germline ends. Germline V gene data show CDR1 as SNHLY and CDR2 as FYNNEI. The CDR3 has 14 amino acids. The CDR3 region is CASSGPQGYSPLHF. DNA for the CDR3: TGTGCCAGCAGTGGTCCCCAGGGGTATTCACCCCTCCACTTT. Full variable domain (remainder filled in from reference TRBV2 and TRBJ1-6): EPEVTQTPSHQVTQMGQEVILRCVPISNHLYFYWYRQILGQKVEFLVSFYNNEISEKSEIFDDQFSVERPDGSNFTLKIRSTKLEDSAMYFCASSGPQGYSPLHFGNGTRLTVT.

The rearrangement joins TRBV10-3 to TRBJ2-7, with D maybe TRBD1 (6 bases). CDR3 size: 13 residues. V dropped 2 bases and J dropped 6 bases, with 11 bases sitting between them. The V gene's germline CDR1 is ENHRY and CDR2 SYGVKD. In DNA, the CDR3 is TGTGCCATCAGTGAGGTACAGGGCAGCGAGCAGTACTTC. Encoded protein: CAISEVQGSEQYF.

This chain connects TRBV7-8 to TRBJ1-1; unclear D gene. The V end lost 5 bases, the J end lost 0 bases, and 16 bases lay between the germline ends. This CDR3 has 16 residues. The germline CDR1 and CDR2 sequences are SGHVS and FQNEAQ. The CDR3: CASSLLGGPMNTEAFF. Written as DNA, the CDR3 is TGTGCCAGCAGCCTACTAGGTGGGCCGATGAACACTGAAGCTTTCTTT.

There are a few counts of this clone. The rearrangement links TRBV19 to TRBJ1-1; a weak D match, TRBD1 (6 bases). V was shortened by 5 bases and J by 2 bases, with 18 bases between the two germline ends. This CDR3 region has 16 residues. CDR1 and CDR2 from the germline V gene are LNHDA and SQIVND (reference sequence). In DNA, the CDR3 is TGTGCCAGTAGTGCTTTACTCGGGACACACAACACTGAAGCTTTCTTT. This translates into CASSALLGTHNTEAFF.

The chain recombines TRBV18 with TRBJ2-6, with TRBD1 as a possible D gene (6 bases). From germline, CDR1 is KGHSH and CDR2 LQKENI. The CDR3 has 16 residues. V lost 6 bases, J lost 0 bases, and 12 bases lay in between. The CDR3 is CASSGTRSSGANVLTF. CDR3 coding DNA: TGTGCCAGCTCTGGGACAAGATCCTCTGGGGCCAACGTCCTGACTTTC.

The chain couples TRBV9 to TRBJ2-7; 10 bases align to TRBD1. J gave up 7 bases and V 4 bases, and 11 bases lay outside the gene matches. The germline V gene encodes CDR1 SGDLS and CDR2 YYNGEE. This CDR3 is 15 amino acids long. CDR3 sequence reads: CASSPVGTGVSEQYF. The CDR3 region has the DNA TGTGCCAGCAGCCCTGTTGGGACAGGGGTTTCGGAGCAGTACTTC.

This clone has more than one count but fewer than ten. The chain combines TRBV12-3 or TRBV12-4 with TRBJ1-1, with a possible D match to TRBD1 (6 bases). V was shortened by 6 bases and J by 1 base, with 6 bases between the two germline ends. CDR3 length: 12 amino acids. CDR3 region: CASRQGNTEAFF. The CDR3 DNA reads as TGTGCCAGCAGACAGGGGAACACTGAAGCTTTCTTT.

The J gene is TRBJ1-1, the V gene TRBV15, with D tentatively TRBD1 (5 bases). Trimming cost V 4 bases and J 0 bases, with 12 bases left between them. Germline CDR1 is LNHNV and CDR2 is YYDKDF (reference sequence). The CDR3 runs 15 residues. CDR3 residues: CATSKDIGLNTEAFF. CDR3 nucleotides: TGTGCCACCAGCAAGGACATTGGACTGAACACTGAAGCTTTCTTT.

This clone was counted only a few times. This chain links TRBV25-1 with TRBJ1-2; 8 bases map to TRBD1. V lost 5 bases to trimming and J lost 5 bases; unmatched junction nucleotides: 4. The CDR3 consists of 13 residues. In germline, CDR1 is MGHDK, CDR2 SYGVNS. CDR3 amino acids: CASSTTGDYGYTF. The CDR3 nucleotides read TGTGCCAGCAGTACGACAGGGGATTATGGCTACACCTTC.

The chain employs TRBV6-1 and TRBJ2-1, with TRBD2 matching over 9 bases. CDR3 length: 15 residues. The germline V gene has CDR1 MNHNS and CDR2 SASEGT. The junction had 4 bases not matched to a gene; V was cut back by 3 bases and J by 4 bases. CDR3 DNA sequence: TGTGCCAGCAGTGACAGCGGGAGGAATTACAATGAGCAGTTCTTC. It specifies CASSDSGRNYNEQFF.